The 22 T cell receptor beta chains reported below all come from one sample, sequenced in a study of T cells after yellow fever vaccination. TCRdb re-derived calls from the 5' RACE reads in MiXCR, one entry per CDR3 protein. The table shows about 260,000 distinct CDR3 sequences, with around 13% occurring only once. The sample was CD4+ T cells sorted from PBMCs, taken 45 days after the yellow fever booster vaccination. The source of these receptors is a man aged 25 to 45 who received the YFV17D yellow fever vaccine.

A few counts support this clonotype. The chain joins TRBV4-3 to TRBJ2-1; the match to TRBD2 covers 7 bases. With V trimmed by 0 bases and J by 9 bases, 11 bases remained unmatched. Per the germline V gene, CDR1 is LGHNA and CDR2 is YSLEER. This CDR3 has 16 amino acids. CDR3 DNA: TGCGCCAGCAGCCAAGAAGTACCCCGGGGGGTGGGTGAGCAGTTCTTC. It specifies CASSQEVPRGVGEQFF.

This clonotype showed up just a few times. As DNA, the CDR3 is TGTGCCAGCTCACCGGGGGACAGGGCGGGCGAGCAGTACTTC. Its translation is CASSPGDRAGEQYF. The rearrangement uses TRBV18 and TRBJ2-7, with 9 bases matching TRBD1. The V segment lost 3 bases and the J segment 6 bases; nucleotides outside the gene matches: 6. This CDR3 region has 14 residues. Germline CDR1 is KGHSH and CDR2 is LQKENI.

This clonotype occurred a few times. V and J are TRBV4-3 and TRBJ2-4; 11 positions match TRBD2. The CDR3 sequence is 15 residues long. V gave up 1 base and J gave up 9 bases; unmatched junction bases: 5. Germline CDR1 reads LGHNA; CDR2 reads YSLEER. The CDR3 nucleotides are TGCGCCAGCAGCCAAGGGTCTAGCGGGAGGAGCATTCAGTACTTC. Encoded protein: CASSQGSSGRSIQYF.

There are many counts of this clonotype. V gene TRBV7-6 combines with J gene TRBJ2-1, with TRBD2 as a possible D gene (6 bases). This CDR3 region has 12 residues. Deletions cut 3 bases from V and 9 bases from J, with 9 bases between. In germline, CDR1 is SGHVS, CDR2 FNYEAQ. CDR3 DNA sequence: TGTGCCAGCAGCTTTTCCGGGGGTGAGCAGTTCTTC. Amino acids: CASSFSGGEQFF.

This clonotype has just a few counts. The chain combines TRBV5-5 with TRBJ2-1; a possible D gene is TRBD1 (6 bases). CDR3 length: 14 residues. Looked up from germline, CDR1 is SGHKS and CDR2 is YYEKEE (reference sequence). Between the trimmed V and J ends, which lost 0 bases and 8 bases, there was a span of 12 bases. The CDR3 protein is CASSLGNGGYEQFF. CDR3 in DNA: TGTGCCAGCAGCTTGGGAAATGGGGGCTATGAGCAGTTCTTC.

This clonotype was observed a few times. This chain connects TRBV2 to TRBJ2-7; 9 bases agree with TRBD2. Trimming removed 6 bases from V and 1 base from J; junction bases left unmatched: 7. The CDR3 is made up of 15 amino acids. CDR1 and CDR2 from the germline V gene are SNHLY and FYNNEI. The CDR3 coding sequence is TGTGCCAGCAGGAGGGGGACTAGCACATCCTACGAGCAGTACTTC. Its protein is CASRRGTSTSYEQYF.

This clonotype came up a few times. In DNA, the CDR3 is TGTGCCAGCAGTTATCAAACTGCCCCGAGGCAAAACAATGAGCAGTTCTTC. This sequence encodes CASSYQTAPRQNNEQFF. The rearrangement joins TRBV6-2 or TRBV6-3 to TRBJ2-1; D call uncertain. V was trimmed by 3 bases and J by 5 bases, leaving 20 bases between them. This CDR3 region has 17 residues. Germline CDR1 MNHEY, CDR2 SVGEGT.

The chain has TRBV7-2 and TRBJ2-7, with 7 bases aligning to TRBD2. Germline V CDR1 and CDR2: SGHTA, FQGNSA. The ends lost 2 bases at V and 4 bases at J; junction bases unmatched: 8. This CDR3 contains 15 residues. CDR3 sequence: CASSLWTSTSYEQYF. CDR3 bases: TGTGCCAGCAGCTTATGGACTAGTACTTCTTACGAGCAGTACTTC.

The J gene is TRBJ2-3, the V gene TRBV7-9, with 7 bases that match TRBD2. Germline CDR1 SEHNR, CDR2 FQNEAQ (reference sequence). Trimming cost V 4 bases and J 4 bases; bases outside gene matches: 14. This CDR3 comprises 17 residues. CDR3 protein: CASSSSKGGSFSDTQYF. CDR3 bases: TGTGCCAGCAGCTCCTCCAAGGGCGGGAGTTTCTCAGATACGCAGTATTTT.

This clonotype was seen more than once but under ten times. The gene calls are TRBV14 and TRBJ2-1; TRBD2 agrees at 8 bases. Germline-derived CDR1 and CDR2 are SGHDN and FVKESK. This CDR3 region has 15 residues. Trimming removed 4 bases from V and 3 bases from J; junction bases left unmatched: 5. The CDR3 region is CASSPWTSNYNEQFF. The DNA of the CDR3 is TGTGCCAGCAGCCCCTGGACTAGCAACTACAATGAGCAGTTCTTC.

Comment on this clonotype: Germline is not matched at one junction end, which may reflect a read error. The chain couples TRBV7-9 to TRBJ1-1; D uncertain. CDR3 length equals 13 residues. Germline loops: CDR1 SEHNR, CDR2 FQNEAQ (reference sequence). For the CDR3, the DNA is TGTGCCAGGGGCCCTGGGCGGAACTCTGAAGCTTTCTTT. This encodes CARGPGRNSEAFF.

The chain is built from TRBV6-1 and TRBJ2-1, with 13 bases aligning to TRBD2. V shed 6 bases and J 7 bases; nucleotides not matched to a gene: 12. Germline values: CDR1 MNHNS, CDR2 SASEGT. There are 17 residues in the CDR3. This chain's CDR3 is CASSGLAGAGPYNEQFF. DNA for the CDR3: TGTGCCAGCAGCGGACTAGCGGGAGCAGGTCCTTATAATGAGCAGTTCTTC.

The CDR3 region has the DNA TGTGCCAGCAGTTTCTCTAGCGGGAGGGAGCAGTACTTC. This translates into CASSFSSGREQYF. The chain combines TRBV12-3 or TRBV12-4 with TRBJ2-7, with 11 bases lining up with TRBD2. Trimming cost V 3 bases and J 7 bases; bases outside gene matches: 2. The CDR3 consists of 13 residues.

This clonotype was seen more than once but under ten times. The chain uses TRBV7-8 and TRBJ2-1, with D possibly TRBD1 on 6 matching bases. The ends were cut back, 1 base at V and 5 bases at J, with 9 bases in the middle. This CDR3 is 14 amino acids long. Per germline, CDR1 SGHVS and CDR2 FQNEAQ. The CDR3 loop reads CASSLVWDNNEQFF. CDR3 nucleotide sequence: TGTGCCAGCAGCTTAGTCTGGGACAACAATGAGCAGTTCTTC.

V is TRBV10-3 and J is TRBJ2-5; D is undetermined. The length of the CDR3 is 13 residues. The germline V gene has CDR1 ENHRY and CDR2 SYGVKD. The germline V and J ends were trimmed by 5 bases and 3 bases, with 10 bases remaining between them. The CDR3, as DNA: TGTGCCATCAGTTTACATAGGGAAGAGACCCAGTACTTC. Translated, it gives CAISLHREETQYF.

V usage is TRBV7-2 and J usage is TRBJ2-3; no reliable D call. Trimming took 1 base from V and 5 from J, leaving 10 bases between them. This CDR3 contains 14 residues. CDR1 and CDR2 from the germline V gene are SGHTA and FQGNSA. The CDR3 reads CASSLDPAKDTQYF. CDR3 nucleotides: TGTGCCAGCAGCTTAGATCCAGCGAAAGATACGCAGTATTTT.

CDR3 coding DNA: TGTGCCAGCAGCGGGCAGGATAAAGGAACCATGTACAATGAGCAGTTCTTC. Protein product: CASSGQDKGTMYNEQFF. The chain joins TRBV11-2 to TRBJ2-1, with D unclear. The CDR3 has 17 amino acids. The germline V gene encodes CDR1 SGHAT and CDR2 FQNNGV. V gave up 5 bases and J gave up 4 bases, with 21 bases separating them.

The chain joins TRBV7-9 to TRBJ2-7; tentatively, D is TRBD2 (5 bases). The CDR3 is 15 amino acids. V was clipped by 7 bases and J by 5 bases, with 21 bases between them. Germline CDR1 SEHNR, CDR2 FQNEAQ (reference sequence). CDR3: CASTRPEGHLDEQYF. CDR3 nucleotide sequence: TGTGCCAGCACCAGACCTGAGGGCCACCTGGACGAGCAGTACTTC.

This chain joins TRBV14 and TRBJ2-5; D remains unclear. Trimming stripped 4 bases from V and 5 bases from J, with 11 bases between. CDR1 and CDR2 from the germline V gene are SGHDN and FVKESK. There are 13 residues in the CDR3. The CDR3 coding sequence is TGTGCCAGCAGCCCCTCGAGTGTGGAGACCCAGTACTTC. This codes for CASSPSSVETQYF.

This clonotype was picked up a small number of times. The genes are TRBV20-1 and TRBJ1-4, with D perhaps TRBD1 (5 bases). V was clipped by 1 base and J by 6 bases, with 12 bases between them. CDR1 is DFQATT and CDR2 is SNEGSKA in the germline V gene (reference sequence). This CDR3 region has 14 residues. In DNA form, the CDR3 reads TGCAGTGCTAGAGTGGGGACTGCTGATGAAAAACTGTTTTTT. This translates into CSARVGTADEKLFF.

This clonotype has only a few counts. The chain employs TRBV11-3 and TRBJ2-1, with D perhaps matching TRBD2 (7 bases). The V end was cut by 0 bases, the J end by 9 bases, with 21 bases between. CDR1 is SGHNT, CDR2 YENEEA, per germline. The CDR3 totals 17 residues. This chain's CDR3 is CASSLEGGASGNGEQFF. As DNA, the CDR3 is TGTGCCAGCAGCTTAGAAGGGGGGGCTAGCGGTAACGGTGAGCAGTTCTTC. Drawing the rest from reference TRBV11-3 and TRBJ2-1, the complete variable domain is EAGVVQSPRYKIIEKKQPVAFWCNPISGHNTLYWYLQNLGQGPELLIRYENEEAVDDSQLPKDRFSAERLKGVDSTLKIQPAELGDSAVYLCASSLEGGASGNGEQFFGPGTRLTVL.

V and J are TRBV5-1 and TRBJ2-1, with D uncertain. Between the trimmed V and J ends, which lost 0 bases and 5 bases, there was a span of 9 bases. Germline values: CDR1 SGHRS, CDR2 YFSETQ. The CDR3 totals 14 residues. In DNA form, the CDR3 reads TGCGCCAGCAGCTTGGGTGGCGTCCACAATGAGCAGTTCTTC. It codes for CASSLGGVHNEQFF.